Listed below are T cell receptor beta chains from one sample, sequenced in a study of shared clonotypes between healthy human individuals. The method was immunoSEQ multiplex PCR; TCRdb's version includes in-frame clones alone and lacks a portion of them. The sample lists about half a million clones, almost 80% seen once, with around 11% in the top ten. Sample: PBMCs. Receptor source: a woman in her thirties or forties in good health. Some clones in this sample may be carry-over from other donors' samples. Each CDR3 is given with its conserved first and last residue. D genes are given only for firm matches. A row's size may be missing; if present it is once, few, many or a size class.

d_gene	v_gene	j_gene	abundance	CDR3aa	CDR3nt
NA	TRBV6-4	TRBJ2-5	NA	CASSDPGPVAETQYF	TGTGCCAGCAGTGACCCGGGACCCGTGGCAGAGACCCAGTACTTC
TRBD2	TRBV27	TRBJ2-2	NA	CASSFLGGPGTGELFF	TGTGCCAGCAGTTTCCTGGGAGGGCCGGGCACCGGGGAGCTGTTTTTT
TRBD2	TRBV7-2	TRBJ2-3	NA	CASSLVLAGGTQYF	TGTGCCAGCAGCTTAGTCCTGGCGGGAGGTACGCAGTATTTT
NA	TRBV5-1	TRBJ1-2	NA	CASSFKESANYGYTF	TGCGCCAGCAGCTTCAAAGAGAGTGCGAACTATGGCTACACCTTC
TRBD2	TRBV27	TRBJ2-3	few	CASSLSFWREGPDTQYF	TGTGCCAGCAGTTTATCGTTTTGGCGGGAGGGCCCAGATACGCAGTATTTT
NA	TRBV18	TRBJ2-3	NA	CASSPRDTGTDTQYF	TGTGCCAGCTCACCGCGGGACACTGGCACAGATACGCAGTATTTT
TRBD1	TRBV29-1	TRBJ2-5	once	CSVLDRVAQETQYF	TGCAGCGTCCTCGACAGGGTAGCTCAAGAGACCCAGTACTTC
NA	TRBV30	TRBJ2-5	NA	CASGYGTLETQYF	TGTGCCTCGGGATACGGGACGCTCGAGACCCAGTACTTC
NA	TRBV4-1	TRBJ2-1	NA	CASSQVSSFNEQFF	TGCGCCAGCAGCCAAGTTAGTAGCTTCAATGAGCAGTTCTTC
NA	TRBV21-1	TRBJ1-1	NA	CASSKVGGIGTGTEAFF	TGTGCCAGCAGCAAAGTAGGAGGGATAGGGACGGGCACTGAAGCTTTCTTT
TRBD2	TRBV30	TRBJ2-1	NA	CASRPGLAVGEQFF	TGTGCCTCTCGCCCGGGACTAGCGGTTGGTGAGCAGTTCTTC
NA	TRBV6-1	TRBJ2-1	few	CASSEAVNSYNEQFF	TGTGCCAGCAGTGAAGCGGTAAACTCCTACAATGAGCAGTTCTTC
NA	TRBV7-2	TRBJ2-2	NA	CASSLVGANTGELFF	TGTGCCAGCAGCTTAGTCGGGGCTAACACCGGGGAGCTGTTTTTT
NA	TRBV28	TRBJ2-7	NA	CASSPSRFSYEQYF	TGTGCCAGCAGCCCCAGCCGGTTCTCCTACGAGCAGTACTTC
NA	TRBV18	TRBJ2-2	NA	CASSRDGGELFF	TGTGCCAGCTCACGGGACGGCGGGGAGCTGTTTTTT
TRBD1	TRBV28	TRBJ2-7	NA	CASIPIDRDVSEQYF	TGTGCCAGCATCCCAATTGACAGGGATGTCTCCGAGCAGTACTTC
TRBD1	TRBV28	TRBJ1-2	few	CASSPPTGVNYGYTF	TGTGCCAGCAGCCCCCCTACAGGGGTTAACTATGGCTACACCTTC
NA	TRBV9	TRBJ2-7	NA	CASSPREFYEQYF	TGTGCCAGCAGCCCCCGGGAGTTTTACGAGCAGTACTTC
NA	TRBV28	TRBJ1-4	once	CASRPGPTNEKLFF	TGTGCCAGCAGACCGGGACCCACTAATGAAAAACTGTTTTTT
TRBD2	TRBV27	TRBJ2-7	NA	CASRYSGTTYEQYF	TGTGCCAGCCGGTATAGCGGGACCACCTACGAGCAGTACTTC
NA	TRBV28	TRBJ1-5	many	CASSLRGQPQHF	TGTGCCAGCAGTTTAAGGGGGCAGCCCCAGCATTTT
NA	TRBV28	TRBJ2-7	few	CASSGGYSSYEQYF	TGTGCCAGCAGTGGGGGTTATAGCTCCTACGAGCAGTACTTC
TRBD2	TRBV9	TRBJ2-7	NA	CASSLGPAGGYEQYF	TGTGCCAGCAGCCTCGGCCCAGCGGGAGGATACGAGCAGTACTTC
NA	TRBV11-3	TRBJ2-3	NA	CASSSPGPGGTDTQYF	TGTGCCAGCAGCTCGCCGGGTCCGGGAGGCACAGATACGCAGTATTTT
TRBD1	TRBV11-1	TRBJ1-1	many	CASSTRQGVEAFF	TGTGCCAGCAGCACCCGACAGGGCGTTGAAGCTTTCTTT
NA	TRBV28	TRBJ1-1	few	CASSLWVRGTEAFF	TGTGCCAGCAGTTTATGGGTAAGGGGCACTGAAGCTTTCTTT
NA	TRBV28	TRBJ2-5	NA	CASTPSPQETQYF	TGTGCCAGCACCCCGTCCCCACAAGAGACCCAGTACTTC
NA	TRBV7-2	TRBJ2-6	few	CASSLGLASGANVLTF	TGTGCCAGCAGCTTAGGACTGGCCTCTGGGGCCAACGTCCTGACTTTC
NA	TRBV6-5	TRBJ1-1	NA	CASSYYRAVNTEAFF	TGTGCCAGCAGTTACTACCGGGCGGTGAACACTGAAGCTTTCTTT
TRBD2	TRBV28	TRBJ2-7	NA	CASRPASGAYEQYF	TGTGCCAGCAGGCCCGCTAGCGGAGCCTACGAGCAGTACTTC
TRBD1	TRBV9	TRBJ1-2	NA	CASSVAQGGPYGYTF	TGTGCCAGCAGCGTAGCCCAGGGGGGGCCCTATGGCTACACCTTC
TRBD2	TRBV5-1	TRBJ2-2	NA	CASSLWASAGGLTGELFF	TGCGCCAGCAGCTTGTGGGCATCGGCGGGAGGTCTCACCGGGGAGCTGTTTTTT
TRBD1	TRBV7-9	TRBJ1-3	few	CASSWGTGSTGNTIYF	TGTGCCAGCAGCTGGGGGACAGGGTCTACTGGAAACACCATATATTTT
NA	TRBV7-2	TRBJ2-2	NA	CASSPDLNTGELFF	TGTGCCAGCAGCCCGGACTTAAACACCGGGGAGCTGTTTTTT
NA	TRBV7-9	TRBJ2-2	NA	CASSLDGSGGITGELFF	TGTGCCAGCAGCTTAGATGGGTCGGGCGGAATCACCGGGGAGCTGTTTTTT
NA	TRBV6-1	TRBJ2-2	once	CASMGTLVATGELFF	TGTGCCAGCATGGGGACACTAGTTGCCACCGGGGAGCTGTTTTTT
TRBD2	TRBV7-3	TRBJ2-2	NA	CASSLFSGISNTGELFF	TGTGCCAGCAGCTTATTTAGCGGGATAAGTAACACCGGGGAGCTGTTTTTT
NA	TRBV11-1	TRBJ1-5	NA	CASSPNGGGQPQHF	TGTGCCAGCAGCCCTAATGGGGGCGGTCAGCCCCAGCATTTT
NA	TRBV7-6	TRBJ2-1	NA	CASSPVRGHEQFF	TGTGCCAGCAGCCCAGTACGGGGGCATGAGCAGTTCTTC
TRBD2	TRBV30	TRBJ2-7	NA	CAWSVRGGGLGMEREQYF	TGTGCCTGGAGTGTACGGGGGGGCGGCCTTGGGATGGAGCGCGAGCAGTACTTC
TRBD1	TRBV25-1	TRBJ1-1	NA	CASSADRGNTEAFF	TGTGCCAGCAGTGCGGACAGGGGGAACACTGAAGCTTTCTTT
NA	TRBV19	TRBJ1-3	NA	CASSIRDTPDTIYF	TGTGCCAGTAGTATCCGGGACACGCCGGACACCATATATTTT
TRBD1	TRBV6-5	TRBJ1-5	NA	CASSRTGTQPQHF	TGTGCCAGCAGCAGGACAGGGACTCAGCCCCAGCATTTT
NA	TRBV11-2	TRBJ2-4	NA	CASRSTDKNIQYF	TGTGCCAGCCGATCCACGGACAAAAACATTCAGTACTTC
TRBD2	TRBV6-5	TRBJ2-1	NA	CASSRPGLRGDEQFF	TGTGCCAGCAGTAGACCGGGACTACGTGGGGATGAGCAGTTCTTC
NA	TRBV2	TRBJ2-2	NA	CASRWDTGELFF	TGTGCTAGCAGGTGGGACACCGGGGAGCTGTTTTTT
TRBD1	TRBV6-5	TRBJ2-7	NA	CASSYRDSTYEQYF	TGTGCCAGCAGTTACCGGGACAGCACCTACGAGCAGTACTTC
TRBD2	TRBV19	TRBJ2-1	NA	CASRSGTSGFINEQFF	TGTGCCAGTAGGAGCGGGACTAGCGGTTTCATCAATGAGCAGTTCTTC
NA	TRBV7-3	TRBJ1-1	NA	CASSLTRGPNTEAFF	TGTGCCAGCAGCTTAACGCGTGGCCCCAACACTGAAGCTTTCTTT
NA	TRBV6-1	TRBJ1-5	NA	CASSQSRDGNQPQHF	TGTGCCAGCAGCCAGAGCCGGGACGGCAATCAGCCCCAGCATTTT